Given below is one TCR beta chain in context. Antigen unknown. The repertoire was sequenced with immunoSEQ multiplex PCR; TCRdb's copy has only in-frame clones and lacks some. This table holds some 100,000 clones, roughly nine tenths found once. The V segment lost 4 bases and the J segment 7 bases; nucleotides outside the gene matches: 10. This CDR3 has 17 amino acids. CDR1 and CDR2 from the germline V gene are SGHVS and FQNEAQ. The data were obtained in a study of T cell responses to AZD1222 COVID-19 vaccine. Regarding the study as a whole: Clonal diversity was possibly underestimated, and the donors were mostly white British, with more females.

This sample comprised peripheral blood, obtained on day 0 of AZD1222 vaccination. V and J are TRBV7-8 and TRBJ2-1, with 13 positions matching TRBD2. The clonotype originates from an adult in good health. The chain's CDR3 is CASSSLWTSGSLNEQFF. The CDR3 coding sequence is TGTGCCAGCAGCTCCCTCTGGACTAGCGGGAGCTTGAATGAGCAGTTCTTC.